The 29 T cell receptor beta chains listed next were all sequenced from one sample in a study of early T cells in non-severe SARS-CoV-2 infection. TCRdb itself ran the 5' RACE reads through MiXCR, one entry per CDR3 protein. The repertoire holds approximately 39,000 distinct CDR3 sequences, with under 5% as singletons. Sample: whole blood. The receptors stem from an adult who was a healthcare worker with PCR-confirmed SARS-CoV-2 infection or an uninfected control (not recorded which).

V gene TRBV30 combines with J gene TRBJ1-3, with D unresolved. Germline loops: CDR1 GTSNPN, CDR2 SVGIG (reference sequence). V shed 0 bases and J shed 4 bases, with 10 bases lying between them. The CDR3 loop spans 14 amino acids. CDR3 DNA sequence: TGTGCCTGGAGTGTACCGCCCCAAGGAAACACCATATATTTT. This translates into CAWSVPPQGNTIYF.

This clonotype was picked up a small number of times. The V and J genes are TRBV4-1 and TRBJ1-1, with TRBD1 identical over 11 bases. The V segment lost 5 bases and the J segment 8 bases; nucleotides outside the gene matches: 4. CDR1 and CDR2 (germline): MGHRA, YSYEKL. The CDR3 extends over 13 amino acids. The CDR3 nucleotides read TGCGCCAGCAGCTTATGGACAGGGGGCGAAGCTTTCTTT. Translated: CASSLWTGGEAFF.

This clonotype has just a few counts. The rearrangement uses TRBV7-3 and TRBJ1-2, with D possibly matching TRBD1 (6 bases). The CDR3 has 16 amino acids. V was pared by 5 bases and J by 4 bases, with 20 bases between. Germline CDR1 SGHTA, CDR2 FQGTGA. CDR3 in amino acids: CASSPSGGTRTYGYTF. CDR3 coding DNA: TGTGCCAGCAGCCCGTCCGGAGGGACACGCACCTATGGCTACACCTTC.

This clonotype was recorded many times. The gene calls are TRBV30 and TRBJ2-1; D perhaps matches TRBD1 (6 bases). This CDR3 has 18 residues. Germline V CDR1 and CDR2: GTSNPN, SVGIG (reference sequence). The ends were cut back, 2 bases at V and 4 bases at J, with 24 bases in the middle. CDR3 coding DNA: TGTGCCTGGAGTACTTACCTACTAACAGGGTATGATTACAATGAGCAGTTCTTC. It translates to CAWSTYLLTGYDYNEQFF.

The rearrangement joins TRBV7-8 to TRBJ2-6; D tentatively reads TRBD1 or TRBD2 (6 bases each). There are 18 residues in the CDR3. Germline assignment: CDR1 SGHVS and CDR2 FQNEAQ. V shed 1 base and J shed 2 bases, with 15 bases lying between them. The CDR3 DNA reads TGTGCCAGCAGCTTAGGTACCCGGGGGCTAACTGGGGCCAACGTCCTGACTTTC. It specifies CASSLGTRGLTGANVLTF.

This clonotype has a count of ten or more. The chain combines TRBV12-3 or TRBV12-4 with TRBJ1-1, with 10 bases fitting TRBD1. V was pared by 5 bases and J by 5 bases, with 8 bases of the junction left unmatched. CDR3 length equals 15 residues. CDR3 loop: CASSPDRGRRTEAFF. The CDR3 nucleotides read TGTGCCAGCAGTCCCGACAGGGGGCGAAGGACTGAAGCTTTCTTT.

This clonotype was found many times. V usage is TRBV27 and J usage is TRBJ2-7; possible D gene TRBD1, 5 bases. The CDR3 consists of 13 residues. Germline CDR1 and CDR2: MNHEY and SMNVEV (reference sequence). V lost 6 bases and J lost 2, with 11 bases in between. The CDR3 sequence is CASRGALPYEQYF. The CDR3 DNA reads TGTGCCAGCAGAGGGGCCTTACCCTACGAGCAGTACTTC.

This clonotype was counted many times. The chain recombines TRBV5-1 with TRBJ2-3; TRBD2 matches at 8 bases. V lost 2 bases to trimming and J lost 5 bases; unmatched junction nucleotides: 7. Germline CDR1 and CDR2: SGHRS and YFSETQ. The CDR3 is 15 residues long. For the CDR3, the DNA is TGCGCCAGCAGCTTCGATGGGACTAGGGGAGATACGCAGTATTTT. Translation gives CASSFDGTRGDTQYF.

This clonotype came up many times. CDR3 amino acids: CASSQEGAGANVLTF. DNA of the CDR3: TGTGCCAGCTCCCAAGAAGGGGCTGGGGCCAACGTCCTGACTTTC. This chain links TRBV18 with TRBJ2-6; D perhaps matches TRBD1 (5 bases). This CDR3 comprises 15 residues. The germline V and J ends were trimmed by 6 bases and 2 bases, with 11 bases remaining between them. Looked up from germline, CDR1 is KGHSH and CDR2 is LQKENI.

This clonotype was observed at least ten times. V gene TRBV5-4 combines with J gene TRBJ1-1; D is unclear. Germline values: CDR1 SGHNT, CDR2 YYREEE (reference sequence). CDR3 size: 13 residues. Trimming pared 0 bases from V and 4 bases from J, leaving 7 bases between. The CDR3 nucleotides read TGTGCCAGCAGCTTGGCCCTGGGCACTGAAGCTTTCTTT. As protein: CASSLALGTEAFF.

The chain carries TRBV27 and TRBJ1-2; D remains unclear. CDR1 is MNHEY and CDR2 is SMNVEV in the germline V gene (reference sequence). The length of the CDR3 is 13 residues. Trimming left V 3 bases short and J 6 bases short, with 11 bases between. The CDR3 DNA sequence: TGTGCCAGCAGTTTTTCTCAAGGTCATGGCTACACCTTC. It translates to CASSFSQGHGYTF.

At least ten counts were recorded for this clonotype. This chain joins TRBV12-3 or TRBV12-4 and TRBJ2-1; D remains ambiguous. The CDR3 loop spans 15 amino acids. V gave up 3 bases and J gave up 4 bases, with 13 bases separating them. CDR3 sequence reads: CASSFQLSPYNEQFF. The CDR3 bases are TGTGCCAGCAGTTTCCAGTTGAGTCCGTACAATGAGCAGTTCTTC.

The rearrangement links TRBV30 to TRBJ1-2; a weak D match, TRBD1 (6 bases). Germline V gene data show CDR1 as GTSNPN and CDR2 as SVGIG (reference sequence). The CDR3 totals 13 residues. The germline V and J ends were trimmed by 5 bases and 2 bases, with 12 bases remaining between them. As DNA, the CDR3 is TGTGCCTGGCGCAGGGGCGACAACTATGGCTACACCTTC. Encoded protein: CAWRRGDNYGYTF.

Only a few counts were recorded for this clonotype. In nucleotides, the CDR3 is TGCGCCAGCAGGCAGGAGAGAACAAACACCGGGGAGCTGTTTTTT. Amino acid sequence: CASRQERTNTGELFF. This chain links TRBV23-1 with TRBJ2-2; D is unclear. TRBV23-1 is recorded as an ORF, its role being uncertain. V lost 6 bases and J lost 2, with 13 bases in between. This CDR3 is built from 15 residues.

This clonotype was seen repeatedly, ten times or more. The chain employs TRBV5-5 and TRBJ2-1; D could derive from TRBD1 or TRBD2 (6 bases each). This CDR3 comprises 18 residues. Germline values: CDR1 SGHKS, CDR2 YYEKEE (reference sequence). V gave up 4 bases and J gave up 2 bases, with 22 bases separating them. The DNA for the CDR3 is TGTGCCAGCAGCCTCACCCCGGGGGCCTCAAACGCCTACAATGAGCAGTTCTTC. Its protein is CASSLTPGASNAYNEQFF. Based on the CDR3 plus reference TRBV5-5 and TRBJ2-1, the full variable domain is DAGVTQSPTHLIKTRGQQVTLRCSPISGHKSVSWYQQVLGQGPQFIFQYYEKEERGRGNFPDRFSARQFPNYSSELNVNALLLGDSALYLCASSLTPGASNAYNEQFFGPGTRLTVL.

Ten or more counts support this clonotype. The CDR3 protein is CASESDRGETFF. CDR3 nucleotides: TGCGCCAGCGAATCGGACAGGGGGGAGACTTTCTTT. The rearrangement uses TRBV5-1 and TRBJ1-1; TRBD1 matches at 10 bases. CDR1 and CDR2 from the germline V gene are SGHRS and YFSETQ. V shed 7 bases, J shed 12 bases, and the junction held 9 bases outside the gene matches. CDR3 size: 12 residues.

This clonotype has a count of ten or more. V usage is TRBV30 and J usage is TRBJ2-7, with D possibly matching TRBD1 (6 bases). The length of the CDR3 is 13 residues. Trimming took 5 bases from V and 4 from J, leaving 15 bases between them. The germline V gene encodes CDR1 GTSNPN and CDR2 SVGIG (reference sequence). In nucleotides, the CDR3 is TGTGCCTGGGCCAAAGACAGGATTTACGAGCAGTACTTC. Encoded protein: CAWAKDRIYEQYF.

This clonotype was picked up many times. For the CDR3, the DNA is TGCAGTGCTAGATTATCCAGGGGCCTCAATTCACCCCTCCACTTT. It codes for CSARLSRGLNSPLHF. This chain uses TRBV20-1 with TRBJ1-6, with a weak D call TRBD1 (6 bases). The CDR3 length is 15 residues. The V end lost 2 bases, the J end lost 7 bases, and 15 bases lay between the germline ends. Germline V CDR1 and CDR2: DFQATT, SNEGSKA (reference sequence).

This clonotype has a count of ten or more. V gene TRBV4-1 combines with J gene TRBJ2-7; 9 nucleotides align to TRBD2. Germline trimming cut 2 bases from V and 3 bases from J; bases unmatched to any gene: 8. CDR1 and CDR2 from the germline V gene are MGHRA and YSYEKL. The CDR3 extends over 16 amino acids. CDR3 sequence reads: CASSQLPRGGGYEQYF. DNA for the CDR3: TGCGCCAGCAGCCAACTACCGCGGGGGGGCGGCTACGAGCAGTACTTC.

The table lists this clonotype with many counts. The rearrangement joins TRBV7-9 to TRBJ2-6, with D possibly being TRBD1 or TRBD2 (7 bases each). The CDR3 sequence is 19 residues long. V lost 5 bases, J lost 0 bases, and 20 bases lay in between. Germline V gene data show CDR1 as SEHNR and CDR2 as FQNEAQ (reference sequence). CDR3 bases: TGTGCCAGCAGCCCAAGGGGGGGACAGAAGGGCTCTGGGGCCAACGTCCTGACTTTC. Amino acids: CASSPRGGQKGSGANVLTF.

This clonotype was detected ten times or more. This chain uses TRBV20-1 with TRBJ2-1, with 10 bases matching TRBD2. Germline assignment: CDR1 DFQATT and CDR2 SNEGSKA (reference sequence). There are 12 residues in the CDR3. With 6 bases clipped from V and 8 bases from J, the junction kept 4 bases outside the gene matches. The chain's CDR3 is CSATGTSDEQFF. The DNA for the CDR3 is TGCAGTGCGACAGGGACTAGCGATGAGCAGTTCTTC.

In its sample, this clonotype was seen many times. J is TRBJ1-1 and V is TRBV5-1; D not certain. Trimming removed 0 bases at V and 1 base at J, with 10 bases between. This CDR3 is 15 amino acids long. Germline values: CDR1 SGHRS, CDR2 YFSETQ. CDR3 sequence: CASSLALRKNTEAFF. The CDR3 DNA reads as TGCGCCAGCAGCTTGGCGCTCAGGAAGAACACTGAAGCTTTCTTT. Full variable domain (remainder filled in from reference TRBV5-1 and TRBJ1-1): KAGVTQTPRYLIKTRGQQVTLSCSPISGHRSVSWYQQTPGQGLQFLFEYFSETQRNKGNFPGRFSGRQFSNSRSEMNVSTLELGDSALYLCASSLALRKNTEAFFGQGTRLTVV.

This clonotype was seen a few times. The DNA of the CDR3 is TGTGCCAGCAGCATCGGTAGGGCGAACACCGGGGAGCTGTTTTTT. Amino acids: CASSIGRANTGELFF. This chain joins TRBV12-3 or TRBV12-4 and TRBJ2-2; D remains unclear. Trimming cost V 6 bases and J 0 bases, with 11 bases left between them. The CDR3 sequence is 15 residues long.

This clonotype was observed at least ten times. This chain connects TRBV18 to TRBJ1-5; no clear D gene. Germline values: CDR1 KGHSH, CDR2 LQKENI. V was clipped by 4 bases and J by 0 bases, with 4 bases between them. The CDR3 runs to 13 residues. CDR3 protein: CASSQASNQPQHF. Here the CDR3 DNA reads TGTGCCAGCTCACAAGCTAGCAATCAGCCCCAGCATTTT.

This sequence joins TRBV19 and TRBJ2-1; 11 positions match TRBD2. Germline assignment: CDR1 LNHDA and CDR2 SQIVND (reference sequence). The ends lost 6 bases at V and 6 bases at J; junction bases unmatched: 7. This CDR3 comprises 15 residues. Here the CDR3 reads CASSTIAGGLNEQFF. As DNA, the CDR3 is TGTGCCAGTAGCACCATAGCGGGGGGGCTCAATGAGCAGTTCTTC.

This chain joins TRBV18 and TRBJ2-3; 10 positions agree with TRBD2. The V segment lost 5 bases and the J segment 2 bases; nucleotides outside the gene matches: 10. The CDR3 sequence is 17 residues long. Germline lookup yields CDR1 KGHSH and CDR2 LQKENI. For the CDR3, the DNA is TGTGCCAGCTCATCTCTAGCGGGGGTTACCTCCACAGATACGCAGTATTTT. It codes for CASSSLAGVTSTDTQYF.

This clonotype was counted many times. J is TRBJ2-7 and V is TRBV20-1; perhaps D is TRBD1 or TRBD2 (5 bases each). Trimming pared 4 bases from V and 0 bases from J, leaving 13 bases between. This CDR3 contains 14 residues. The germline V gene encodes CDR1 DFQATT and CDR2 SNEGSKA (reference sequence). CDR3 in DNA: TGCAGTGCTACTGGGACGGAGAGCTCCTACGAGCAGTACTTC. Translating gives CSATGTESSYEQYF.

This clonotype was seen repeatedly, ten times or more. The chain joins TRBV11-1 to TRBJ2-1; no definite D call. The CDR3 totals 12 residues. The germline V and J ends were trimmed by 5 bases and 10 bases, with 12 bases remaining between them. Germline CDR1 is SGHAT and CDR2 is FQDESV (reference sequence). In nucleotides, the CDR3 is TGTGCCAGCAGCCAACTGGGTAAAGAGCAGTTCTTC. Its protein product is CASSQLGKEQFF.

This clonotype was seen ten or more times. The V gene is TRBV11-1, the J gene TRBJ1-1, with 9 positions matching TRBD1. CDR1 is SGHAT and CDR2 is FQDESV in the germline V gene (reference sequence). With V trimmed by 5 bases and J by 0 bases, 7 bases remained unmatched. The CDR3 consists of 16 residues. The CDR3 sequence is CASSQIGQGLNTEAFF. As DNA, the CDR3 is TGTGCCAGCAGCCAGATCGGACAGGGGCTGAACACTGAAGCTTTCTTT.